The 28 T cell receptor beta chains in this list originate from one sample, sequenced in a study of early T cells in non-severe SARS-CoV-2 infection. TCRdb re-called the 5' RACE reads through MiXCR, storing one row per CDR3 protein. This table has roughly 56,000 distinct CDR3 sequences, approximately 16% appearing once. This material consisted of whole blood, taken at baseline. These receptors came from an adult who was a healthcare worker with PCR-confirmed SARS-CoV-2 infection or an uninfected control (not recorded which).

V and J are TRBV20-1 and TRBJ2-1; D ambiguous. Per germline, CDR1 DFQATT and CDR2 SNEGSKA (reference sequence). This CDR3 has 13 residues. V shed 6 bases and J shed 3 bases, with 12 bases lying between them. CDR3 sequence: CSAPRLDYNEQFF. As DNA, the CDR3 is TGCAGTGCCCCCCGTTTAGACTACAATGAGCAGTTCTTC.

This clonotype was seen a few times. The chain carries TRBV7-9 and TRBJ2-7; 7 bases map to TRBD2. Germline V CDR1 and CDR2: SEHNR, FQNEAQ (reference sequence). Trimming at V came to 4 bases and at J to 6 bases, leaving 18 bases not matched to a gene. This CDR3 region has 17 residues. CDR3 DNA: TGTGCCAGCAGCTCCTATCGCGGGGGTAACAATCGGGGCGAGCAGTACTTC. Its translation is CASSSYRGGNNRGEQYF.

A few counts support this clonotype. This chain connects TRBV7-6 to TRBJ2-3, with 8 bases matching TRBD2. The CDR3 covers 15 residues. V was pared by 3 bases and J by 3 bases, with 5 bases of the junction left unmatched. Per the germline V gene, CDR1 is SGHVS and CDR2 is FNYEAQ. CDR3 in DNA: TGTGCCAGCAGCTTGGGCGGGAGGTTTACAGATACGCAGTATTTT. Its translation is CASSLGGRFTDTQYF.

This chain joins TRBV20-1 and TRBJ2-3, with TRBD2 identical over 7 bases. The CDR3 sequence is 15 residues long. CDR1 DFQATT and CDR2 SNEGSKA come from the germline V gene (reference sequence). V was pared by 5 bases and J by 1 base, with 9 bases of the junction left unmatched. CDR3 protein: CSAGGVGDGTDTQYF. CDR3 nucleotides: TGCAGTGCTGGGGGGGTGGGTGATGGCACAGATACGCAGTATTTT.

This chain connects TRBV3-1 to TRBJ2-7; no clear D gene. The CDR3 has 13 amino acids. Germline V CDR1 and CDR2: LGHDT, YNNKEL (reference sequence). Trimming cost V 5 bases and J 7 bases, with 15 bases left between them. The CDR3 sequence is CASSSRLQGEQYF. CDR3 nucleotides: TGTGCCAGCAGCTCCCGGCTTCAAGGGGAGCAGTACTTC.

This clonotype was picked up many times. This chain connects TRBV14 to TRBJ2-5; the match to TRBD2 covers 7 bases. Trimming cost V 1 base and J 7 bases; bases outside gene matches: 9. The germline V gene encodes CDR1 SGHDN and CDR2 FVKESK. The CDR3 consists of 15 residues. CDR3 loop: CASSQASAGAGTQYF. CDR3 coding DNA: TGTGCCAGCAGCCAAGCGTCGGCGGGAGCGGGGACCCAGTACTTC.

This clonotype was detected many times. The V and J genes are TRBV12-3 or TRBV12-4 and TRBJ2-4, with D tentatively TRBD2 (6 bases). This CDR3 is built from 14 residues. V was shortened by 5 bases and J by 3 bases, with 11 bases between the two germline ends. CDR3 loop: CASSRRGGKNIQYF. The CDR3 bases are TGTGCCAGCAGTCGGAGGGGCGGCAAAAACATTCAGTACTTC.

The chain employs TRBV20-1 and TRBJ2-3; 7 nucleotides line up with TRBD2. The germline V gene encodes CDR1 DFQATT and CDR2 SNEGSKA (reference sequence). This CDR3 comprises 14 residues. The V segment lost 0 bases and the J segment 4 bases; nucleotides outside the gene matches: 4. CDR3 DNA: TGCAGTGCTAGAGACCTGGCGGGGGCAGATACGCAGTATTTT. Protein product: CSARDLAGADTQYF.

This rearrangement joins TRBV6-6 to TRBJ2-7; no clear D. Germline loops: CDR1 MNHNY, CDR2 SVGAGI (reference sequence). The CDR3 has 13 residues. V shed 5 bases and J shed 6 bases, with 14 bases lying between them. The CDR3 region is CASSTKAGGEQYF. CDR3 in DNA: TGTGCCAGCAGTACGAAGGCTGGCGGCGAGCAGTACTTC.

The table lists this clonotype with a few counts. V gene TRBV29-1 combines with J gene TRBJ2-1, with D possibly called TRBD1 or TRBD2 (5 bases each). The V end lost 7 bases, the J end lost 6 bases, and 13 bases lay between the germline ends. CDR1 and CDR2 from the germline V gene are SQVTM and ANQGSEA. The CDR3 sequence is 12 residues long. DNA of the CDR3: TGCAGCGCCAGGGAGTCGGGCAATGAGCAGTTCTTC. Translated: CSARESGNEQFF.

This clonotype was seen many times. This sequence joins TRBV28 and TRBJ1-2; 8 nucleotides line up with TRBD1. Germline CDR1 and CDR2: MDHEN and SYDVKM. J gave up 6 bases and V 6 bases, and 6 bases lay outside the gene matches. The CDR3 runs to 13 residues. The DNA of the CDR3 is TGTGCCAGCAGCTTTACAGGGGGTGATGGCTACACCTTC. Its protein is CASSFTGGDGYTF.

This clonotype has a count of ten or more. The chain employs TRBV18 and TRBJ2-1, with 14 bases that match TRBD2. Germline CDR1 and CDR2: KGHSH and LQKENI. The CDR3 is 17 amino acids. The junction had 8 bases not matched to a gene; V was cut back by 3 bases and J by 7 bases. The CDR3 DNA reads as TGTGCCAGCTCACCTCCTGGTCGACTAGCGGGGGGGAATGAGCAGTTCTTC. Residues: CASSPPGRLAGGNEQFF.

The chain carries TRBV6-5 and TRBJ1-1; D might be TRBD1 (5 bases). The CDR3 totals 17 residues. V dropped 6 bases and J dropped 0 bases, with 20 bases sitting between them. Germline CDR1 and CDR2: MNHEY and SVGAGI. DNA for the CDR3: TGTGCCAGCAGCTCCCTCGGGACCGGGGGGTTGAACACTGAAGCTTTCTTT. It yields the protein CASSSLGTGGLNTEAFF.

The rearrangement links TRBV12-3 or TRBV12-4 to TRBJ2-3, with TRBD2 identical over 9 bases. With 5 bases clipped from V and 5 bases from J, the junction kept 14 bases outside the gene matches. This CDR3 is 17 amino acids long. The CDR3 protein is CASSPTLGTSKRDTQYF. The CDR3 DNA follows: TGTGCCAGCAGTCCAACTCTCGGGACTAGCAAACGAGATACGCAGTATTTT.

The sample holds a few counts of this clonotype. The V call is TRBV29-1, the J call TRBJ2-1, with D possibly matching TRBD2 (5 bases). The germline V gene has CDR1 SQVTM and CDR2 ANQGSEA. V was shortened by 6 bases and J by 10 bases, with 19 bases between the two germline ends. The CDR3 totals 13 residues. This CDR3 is CSVLPPNGKEQFF. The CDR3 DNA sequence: TGCAGCGTCTTGCCCCCTAACGGGAAGGAGCAGTTCTTC.

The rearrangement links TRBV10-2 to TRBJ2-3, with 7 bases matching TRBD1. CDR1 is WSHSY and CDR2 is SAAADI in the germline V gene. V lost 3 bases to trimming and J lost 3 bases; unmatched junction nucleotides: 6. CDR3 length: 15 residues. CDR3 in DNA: TGCGCCAGCAGTGATAGGGGGCTGGGGACAGATACGCAGTATTTT. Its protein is CASSDRGLGTDTQYF.

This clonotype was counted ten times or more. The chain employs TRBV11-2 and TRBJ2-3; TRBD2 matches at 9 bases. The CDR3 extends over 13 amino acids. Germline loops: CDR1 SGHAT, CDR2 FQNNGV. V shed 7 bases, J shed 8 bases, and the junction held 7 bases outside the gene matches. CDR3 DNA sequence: TGTGCCAGCAAGCGCCCACTAGCGGGTACGCAGTATTTT. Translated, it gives CASKRPLAGTQYF.

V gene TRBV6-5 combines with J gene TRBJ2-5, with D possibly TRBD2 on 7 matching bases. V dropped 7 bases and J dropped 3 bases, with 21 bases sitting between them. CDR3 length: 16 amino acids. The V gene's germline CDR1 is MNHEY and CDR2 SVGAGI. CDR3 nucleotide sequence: TGTGCCAGCATTTCTGGCCTAAAGGGGGGGAAAGAGACCCAGTACTTC. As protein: CASISGLKGGKETQYF.

The CDR3 nucleotides are TGTGCCAGCGGCCGCGAGACTCAAGAGACCCAGTACTTC. Protein: CASGRETQETQYF. The V gene is TRBV2, the J gene TRBJ2-5; the D is unclear. Trimming removed 8 bases at V and 2 bases at J, with 12 bases between. Germline CDR1 SNHLY, CDR2 FYNNEI. The CDR3 totals 13 residues.

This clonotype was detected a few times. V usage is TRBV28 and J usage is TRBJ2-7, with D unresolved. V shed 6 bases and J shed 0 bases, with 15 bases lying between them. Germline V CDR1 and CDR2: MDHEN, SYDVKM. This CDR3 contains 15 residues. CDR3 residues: CASRGPEQSSYEQYF. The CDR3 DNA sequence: TGTGCCAGCAGGGGCCCTGAACAAAGCTCCTACGAGCAGTACTTC.

The DNA for the CDR3 is TGTGCCAGCTCACCCCGGGACTCTATGAACACTGAAGCTTTCTTT. Its translation is CASSPRDSMNTEAFF. V is TRBV18 and J is TRBJ1-1; TRBD1 might be the D (5 bases). The CDR3 length is 15 residues. Germline values: CDR1 KGHSH, CDR2 LQKENI. Trimming took off 3 bases at V and 0 bases at J, with 11 bases between the two ends.

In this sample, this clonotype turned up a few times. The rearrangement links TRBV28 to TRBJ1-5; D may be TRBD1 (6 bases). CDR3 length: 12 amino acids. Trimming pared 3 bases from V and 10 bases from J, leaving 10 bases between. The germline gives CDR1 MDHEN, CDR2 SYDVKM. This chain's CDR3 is CASSFRGNPQHF. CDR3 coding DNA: TGTGCCAGCAGTTTTAGGGGGAACCCCCAGCATTTT.

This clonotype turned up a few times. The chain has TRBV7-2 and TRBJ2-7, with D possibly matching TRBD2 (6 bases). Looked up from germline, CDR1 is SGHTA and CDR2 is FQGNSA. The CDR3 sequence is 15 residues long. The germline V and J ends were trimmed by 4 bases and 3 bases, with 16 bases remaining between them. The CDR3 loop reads CASSSGRGASYEQYF. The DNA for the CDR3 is TGTGCCAGCAGCTCGGGTCGCGGGGCAAGCTACGAGCAGTACTTC. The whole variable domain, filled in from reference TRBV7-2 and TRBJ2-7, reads GAGVSQSPSNKVTEKGKDVELRCDPISGHTALYWYRQSLGQGLEFLIYFQGNSAPDKSGLPSDRFSAERTGGSVSTLTIQRTQQEDSAVYLCASSSGRGASYEQYFGPGTRLTVT.

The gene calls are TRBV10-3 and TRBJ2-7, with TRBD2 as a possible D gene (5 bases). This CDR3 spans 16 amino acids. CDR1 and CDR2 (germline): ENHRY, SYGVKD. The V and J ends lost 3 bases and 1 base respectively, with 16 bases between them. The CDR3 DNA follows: TGTGCCATCAGTGACACGGGGAAGGGCAATTCCTACGAGCAGTACTTC. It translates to CAISDTGKGNSYEQYF.

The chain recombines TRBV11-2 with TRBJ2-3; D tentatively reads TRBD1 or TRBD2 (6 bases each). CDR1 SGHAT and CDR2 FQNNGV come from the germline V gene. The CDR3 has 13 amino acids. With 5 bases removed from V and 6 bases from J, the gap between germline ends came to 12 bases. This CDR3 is CASSRGGRDTQYF. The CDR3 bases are TGTGCCAGCAGCCGAGGGGGGCGGGATACGCAGTATTTT.

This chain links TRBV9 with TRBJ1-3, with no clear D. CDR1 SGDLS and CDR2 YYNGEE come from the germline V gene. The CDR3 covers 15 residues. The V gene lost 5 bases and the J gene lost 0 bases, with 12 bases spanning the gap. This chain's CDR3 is CASSPEAHSGNTIYF. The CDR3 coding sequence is TGTGCCAGCAGTCCGGAGGCGCACTCTGGAAACACCATATATTTT.

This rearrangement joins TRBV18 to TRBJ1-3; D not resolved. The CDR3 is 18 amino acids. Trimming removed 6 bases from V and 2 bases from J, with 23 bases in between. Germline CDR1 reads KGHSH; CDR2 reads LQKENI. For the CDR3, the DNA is TGTGCCAGCTCTTTCATTGCCCAGGACGGAGAGACTGGAAACACCATATATTTT. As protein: CASSFIAQDGETGNTIYF.

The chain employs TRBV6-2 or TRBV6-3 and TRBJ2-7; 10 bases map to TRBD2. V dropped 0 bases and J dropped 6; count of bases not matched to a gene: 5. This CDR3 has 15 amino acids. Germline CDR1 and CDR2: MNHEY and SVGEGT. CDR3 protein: CASSYSERGGLEQYF. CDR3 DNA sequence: TGTGCCAGCAGTTACTCGGAGCGGGGGGGACTCGAGCAGTACTTC.